This entry features one T cell receptor beta chain sequence. Its antigen remains unidentified. Autoimmune disease history or systemic immunosuppression barred patients. This entry belongs to a study of OX40 agonist ivuxolimab in advanced cancers. Study at large: With ivuxolimab, an agonistic anti-OX40 (CD134) antibody, patients were treated.

Data came from immunoSEQ multiplex PCR; TCRdb stores just in-frame clones and leaves some out. The table has 15,000 to 20,000 clones, 90% seen once; the top ten hold about half. Study-level points and caveats: Also present in some nonresponders was a low level of normalized T-cell clonal expansion. Which antigen the expanded peripheral T cells recognized is unknown.

This CDR3 region has 13 residues. V lost 3 bases and J 7 bases, leaving 16 bases between the germline ends. The V gene's germline CDR1 is SQVTM and CDR2 ANQGSEA. The receptor's source is an adult with an advanced solid tumor such as melanoma, head and neck, liver or kidney cancer. The source was CD4+ or CD8+ T cells sorted from blood, collected in a trial of the OX40 agonist ivuxolimab. The chain joins TRBV29-1 to TRBJ2-7; D is undetermined. This CDR3 is CSVEDSLPREQYF. In nucleotides, the CDR3 is TGCAGCGTTGAGGATAGCTTGCCTCGAGAGCAGTACTTC.